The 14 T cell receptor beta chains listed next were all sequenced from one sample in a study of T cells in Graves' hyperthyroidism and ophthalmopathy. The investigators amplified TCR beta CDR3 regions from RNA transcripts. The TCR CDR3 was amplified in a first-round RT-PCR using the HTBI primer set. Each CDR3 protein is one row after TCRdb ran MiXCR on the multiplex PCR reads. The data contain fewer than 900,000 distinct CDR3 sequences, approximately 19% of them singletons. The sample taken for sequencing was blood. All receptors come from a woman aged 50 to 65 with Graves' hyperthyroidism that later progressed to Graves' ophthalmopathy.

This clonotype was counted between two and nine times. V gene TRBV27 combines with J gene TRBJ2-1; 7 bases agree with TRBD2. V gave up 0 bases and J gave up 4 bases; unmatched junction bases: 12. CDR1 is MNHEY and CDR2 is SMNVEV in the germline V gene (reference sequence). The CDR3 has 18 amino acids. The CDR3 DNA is TGTGCCAGCAGTTTATCTTCCAGCGGGGAAGCGCCGTACAATGAGCAGTTCTTC. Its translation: CASSLSSSGEAPYNEQFF.

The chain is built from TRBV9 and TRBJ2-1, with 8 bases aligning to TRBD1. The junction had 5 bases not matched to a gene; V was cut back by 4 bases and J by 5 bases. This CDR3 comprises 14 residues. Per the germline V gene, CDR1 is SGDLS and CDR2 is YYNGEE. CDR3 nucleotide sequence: TGTGCCAGCAGCCGACAGGGGTCGGACAATGAGCAGTTCTTC. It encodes CASSRQGSDNEQFF.

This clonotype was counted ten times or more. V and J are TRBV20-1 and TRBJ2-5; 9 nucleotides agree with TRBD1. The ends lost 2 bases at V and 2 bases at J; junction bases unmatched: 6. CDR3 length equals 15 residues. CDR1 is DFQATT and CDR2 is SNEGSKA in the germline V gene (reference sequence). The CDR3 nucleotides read TGCAGTGCTAGATCTGACAGGGGGTATCAAGAGACCCAGTACTTC. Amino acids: CSARSDRGYQETQYF.

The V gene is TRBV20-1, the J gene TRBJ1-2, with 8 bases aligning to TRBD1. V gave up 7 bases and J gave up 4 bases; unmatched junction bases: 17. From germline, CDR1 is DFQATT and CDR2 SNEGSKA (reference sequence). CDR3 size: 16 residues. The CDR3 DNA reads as TGCAGTGGAAGGTTCCCCACCTTACAGGGGGTCTATGGCTACACCTTC. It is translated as CSGRFPTLQGVYGYTF.

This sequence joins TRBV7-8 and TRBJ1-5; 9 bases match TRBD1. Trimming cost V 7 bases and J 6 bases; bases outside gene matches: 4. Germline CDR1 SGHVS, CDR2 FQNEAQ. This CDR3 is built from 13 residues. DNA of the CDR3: TGTGCCAGCAACAGGGGGCCAAGTCAGCCCCAGCATTTT. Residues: CASNRGPSQPQHF.

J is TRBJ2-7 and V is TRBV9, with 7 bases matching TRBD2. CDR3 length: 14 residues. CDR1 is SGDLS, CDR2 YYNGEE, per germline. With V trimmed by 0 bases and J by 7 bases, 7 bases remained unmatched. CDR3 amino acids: CASSVAWGGDEQYF. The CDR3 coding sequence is TGTGCCAGCAGCGTAGCATGGGGGGGGGATGAGCAGTACTTC.

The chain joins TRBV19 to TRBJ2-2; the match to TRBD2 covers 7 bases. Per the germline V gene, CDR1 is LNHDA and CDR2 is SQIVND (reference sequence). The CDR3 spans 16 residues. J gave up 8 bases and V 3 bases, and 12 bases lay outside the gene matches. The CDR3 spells CASSIIGTTLTGELFF. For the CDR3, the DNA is TGTGCCAGTAGTATCATCGGGACTACTTTGACTGGGGAGCTGTTTTTT.

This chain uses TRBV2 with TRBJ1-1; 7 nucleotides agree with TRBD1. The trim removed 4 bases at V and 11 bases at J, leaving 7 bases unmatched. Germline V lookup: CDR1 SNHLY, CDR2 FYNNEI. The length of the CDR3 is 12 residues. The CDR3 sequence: CASSVDRTTAFF. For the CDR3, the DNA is TGTGCCAGCAGTGTGGACAGGACAACCGCTTTCTTT.

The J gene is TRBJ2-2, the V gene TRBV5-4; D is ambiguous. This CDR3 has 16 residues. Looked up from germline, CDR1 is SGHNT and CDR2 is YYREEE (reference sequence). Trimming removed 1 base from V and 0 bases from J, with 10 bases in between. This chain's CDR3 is CASSLMAETNTGELFF. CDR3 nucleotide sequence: TGTGCCAGCAGCTTGATGGCAGAAACGAACACCGGGGAGCTGTTTTTT.

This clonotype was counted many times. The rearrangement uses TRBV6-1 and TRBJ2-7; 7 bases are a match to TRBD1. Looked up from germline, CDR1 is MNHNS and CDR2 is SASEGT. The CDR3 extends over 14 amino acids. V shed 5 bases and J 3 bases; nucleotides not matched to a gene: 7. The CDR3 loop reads CASSPRTGLYEQYF. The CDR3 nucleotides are TGTGCCAGCAGTCCACGGACAGGCCTCTACGAGCAGTACTTC.

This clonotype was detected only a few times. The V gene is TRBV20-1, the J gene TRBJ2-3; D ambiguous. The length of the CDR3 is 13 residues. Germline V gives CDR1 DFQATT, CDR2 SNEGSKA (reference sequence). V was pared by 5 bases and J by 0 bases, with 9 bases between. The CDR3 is CSAPRLSTDTQYF. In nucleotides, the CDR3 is TGCAGTGCTCCCCGTCTTAGCACAGATACGCAGTATTTT.

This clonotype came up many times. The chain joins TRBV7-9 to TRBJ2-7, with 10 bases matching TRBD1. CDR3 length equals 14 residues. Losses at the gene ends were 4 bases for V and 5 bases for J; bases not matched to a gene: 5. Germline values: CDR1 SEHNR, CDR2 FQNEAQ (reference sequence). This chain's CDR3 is CASSWGTGVHEQYF. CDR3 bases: TGTGCCAGCAGCTGGGGGACAGGGGTCCACGAGCAGTACTTC.

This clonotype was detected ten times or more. The CDR3 spells CASSGQPRVKLFF. In DNA, the CDR3 is TGTGCCAGCAGCGGACAGCCGAGGGTAAAACTGTTTTTT. V gene TRBV2 combines with J gene TRBJ1-4, with a tentative D call TRBD1 (6 bases). Trimming left V 6 bases short and J 10 bases short, with 15 bases between. The CDR3 is made up of 13 amino acids. CDR1 is SNHLY, CDR2 FYNNEI, per germline.

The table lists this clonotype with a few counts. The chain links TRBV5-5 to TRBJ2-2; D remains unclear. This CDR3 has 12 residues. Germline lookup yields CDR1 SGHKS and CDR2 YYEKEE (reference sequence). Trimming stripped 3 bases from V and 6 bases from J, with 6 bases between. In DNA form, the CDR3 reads TGTGCCAGCAGCTATACTCCCGGGGAGCTGTTTTTT. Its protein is CASSYTPGELFF.